This paragraph covers one T cell receptor beta chain sequence. The antigen is undetermined. The sample originates from a study of T cell responses to AZD1222 COVID-19 vaccine. Whole-study results and caveats: Researchers report vaccine-associated CD4 TCRs spanning spike, with dominance at 160-218 and 743-854. Repertoire collection took place solely once the T cell response had peaked. The donors showed a predominance of white British ancestry and of females, with possible underestimation of clonal diversity.

Using immunoSEQ multiplex PCR, the repertoire was profiled, and TCRdb retains in-frame clones only, with some absent. The table includes about 120,000 clones, approximately 85% detected once. This CDR3 region has 14 residues. The germline V and J ends were trimmed by 2 bases and 1 base, with 8 bases remaining between them. Germline loops: CDR1 SGHDT, CDR2 YYEEEE. The chain joins TRBV5-6 to TRBJ2-3, with D perhaps TRBD1 (5 bases). The receptor comes from an adult in good health. The source material was peripheral blood, sampled on day 0 of AZD1222 vaccination. CDR3 sequence reads: CASSFDRGTDTQYF. For the CDR3, the DNA is TGTGCCAGCAGCTTTGACAGAGGCACAGATACGCAGTATTTT.